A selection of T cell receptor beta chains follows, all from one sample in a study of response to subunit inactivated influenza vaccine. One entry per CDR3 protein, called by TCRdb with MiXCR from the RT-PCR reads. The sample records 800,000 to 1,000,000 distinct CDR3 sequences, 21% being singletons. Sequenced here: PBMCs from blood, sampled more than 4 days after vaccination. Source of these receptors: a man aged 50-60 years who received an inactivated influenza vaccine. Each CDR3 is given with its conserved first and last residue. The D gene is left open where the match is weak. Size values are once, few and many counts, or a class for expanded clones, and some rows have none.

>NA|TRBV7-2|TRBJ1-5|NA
CASSLAAPNQPQHF
TGTGCCAGCAGCTTAGCCGCCCCCAATCAGCCCCAGCATTTT
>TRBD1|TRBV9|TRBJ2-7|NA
CASSVQGAGYEQYF
TGTGCCAGCAGCGTACAGGGGGCGGGCTACGAGCAGTACTTC
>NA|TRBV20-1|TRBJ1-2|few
CSARDREGPGGYTF
TGCAGTGCTAGAGATCGGGAGGGGCCGGGTGGCTACACCTTC
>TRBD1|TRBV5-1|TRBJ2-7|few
CASSLDTGTGGYEQYF
TGCGCCAGCAGCTTGGATACCGGGACAGGGGGCTACGAGCAGTACTTC
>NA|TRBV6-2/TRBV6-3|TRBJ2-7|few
CASSYYRMNEQYF
TGTGCCAGCAGTTATTATAGGATGAACGAGCAGTACTTC
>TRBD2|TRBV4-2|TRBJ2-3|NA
CASSQVAGGHRDTQYF
TGTGCCAGCAGCCAGGTAGCGGGGGGGCATCGGGATACGCAGTATTTT
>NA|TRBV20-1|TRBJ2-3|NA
CSARGAPGRTDTQYF
TGCAGTGCTAGGGGGGCCCCGGGGAGGACAGATACGCAGTATTTT
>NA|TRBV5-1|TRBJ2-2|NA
CASSQNRYGLNTGELFF
TGCGCCAGCAGCCAAAATCGCTACGGGCTCAACACCGGGGAGCTGTTTTTT
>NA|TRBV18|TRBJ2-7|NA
CASSPPGRADEQYF
TGTGCCAGCTCACCACCGGGCAGGGCGGACGAGCAGTACTTC
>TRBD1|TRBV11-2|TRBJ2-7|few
CASSFPGDSFYEQYF
TGTGCCAGCAGCTTCCCCGGGGACAGTTTTTACGAGCAGTACTTC
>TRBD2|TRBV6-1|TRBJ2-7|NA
CASSGQGGGDLKQYF
TGTGCCAGCAGTGGCCAAGGTGGGGGGGATCTGAAGCAGTACTTC
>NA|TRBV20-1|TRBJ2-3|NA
CSAKSMLVGGTDTQYF
TGCAGTGCCAAGAGTATGCTTGTGGGCGGCACAGATACGCAGTATTTT